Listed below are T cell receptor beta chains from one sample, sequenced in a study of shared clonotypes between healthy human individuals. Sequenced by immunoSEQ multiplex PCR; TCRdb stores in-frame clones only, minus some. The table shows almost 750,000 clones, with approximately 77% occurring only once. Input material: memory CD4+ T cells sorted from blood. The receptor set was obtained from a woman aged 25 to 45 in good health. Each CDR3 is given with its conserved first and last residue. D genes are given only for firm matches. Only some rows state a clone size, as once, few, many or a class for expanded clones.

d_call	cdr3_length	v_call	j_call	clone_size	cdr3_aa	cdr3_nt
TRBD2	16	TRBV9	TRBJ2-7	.	CASSEGLAGGGYEQYF	TGTGCCAGCAGCGAGGGACTAGCGGGAGGGGGCTACGAGCAGTACTTC
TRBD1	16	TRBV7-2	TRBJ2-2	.	CASSAGTGTNTGELFF	TGTGCCAGCAGCGCCGGGACAGGGACCAACACCGGGGAGCTGTTTTTT
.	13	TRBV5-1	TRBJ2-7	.	CASSLGLFYEQYF	TGCGCCAGCAGCTTGGGACTTTTCTACGAGCAGTACTTC
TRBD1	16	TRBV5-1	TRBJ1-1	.	CASSPLTGRVNTEAFF	TGCGCCAGCAGCCCCCTGACAGGGCGAGTGAACACTGAAGCTTTCTTT
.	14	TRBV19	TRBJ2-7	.	CASSIQGSSYEQYF	TGTGCCAGTAGTATTCAGGGGAGCTCCTACGAGCAGTACTTC
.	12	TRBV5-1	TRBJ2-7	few	CASSDLEGEQYF	TGCGCCAGCAGCGACCTCGAAGGGGAGCAGTACTTC
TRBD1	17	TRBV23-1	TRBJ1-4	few	CASSQSGDRVFNEKLFF	TGCGCCAGCAGTCAATCGGGGGACAGGGTGTTTAATGAAAAACTGTTTTTT
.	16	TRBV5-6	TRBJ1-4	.	CASSLFPPDPNEKLFF	TGTGCCAGCAGCTTGTTCCCACCTGATCCTAATGAAAAACTGTTTTTT
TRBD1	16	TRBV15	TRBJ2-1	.	CATSREDRGAHNEQFF	TGTGCCACCAGCAGAGAGGACAGGGGGGCCCACAATGAGCAGTTCTTC
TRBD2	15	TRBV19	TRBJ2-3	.	CATHGGRHGTDTQYF	TGTGCCACCCACGGCGGGAGGCACGGCACAGATACGCAGTATTTT
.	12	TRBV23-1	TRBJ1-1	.	CASSQTGFGAFF	TGCGCCAGCAGTCAAACAGGATTTGGAGCTTTCTTT
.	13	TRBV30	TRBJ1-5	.	CAWEGGGNQPQHF	TGTGCCTGGGAGGGGGGGGGCAATCAGCCCCAGCATTTT
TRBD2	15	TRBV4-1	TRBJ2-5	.	CASRPRGLASETQYF	TGCGCCAGCAGACCCCGAGGACTAGCGTCAGAGACCCAGTACTTC
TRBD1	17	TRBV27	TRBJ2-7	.	CASSQDLRTGASYEQYF	TGTGCCAGCAGCCAAGACCTTAGGACAGGGGCTTCCTACGAGCAGTACTTC
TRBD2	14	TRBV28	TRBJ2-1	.	CASTGGSLYNEQFF	TGTGCCAGCACGGGCGGGAGCCTCTACAATGAGCAGTTCTTC
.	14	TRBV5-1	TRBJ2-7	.	CASSFGDAAYEQYF	TGCGCCAGCAGCTTCGGGGACGCAGCGTACGAGCAGTACTTC
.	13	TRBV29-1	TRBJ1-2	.	CSAGWGFDSGYTF	TGCAGCGCGGGGTGGGGATTCGATTCGGGCTACACCTTC
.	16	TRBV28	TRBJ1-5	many	CASSLQGVNSNQPQHF	TGTGCCAGCAGTTTACAGGGCGTGAATAGCAATCAGCCCCAGCATTTT
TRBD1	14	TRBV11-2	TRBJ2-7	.	CASSSTTGRNEQYF	TGTGCCAGCAGCTCTACGACAGGGCGGAACGAGCAGTACTTC
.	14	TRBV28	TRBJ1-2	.	CASRTPRGEAGYTF	TGTGCCAGCAGGACCCCTCGGGGGGAGGCTGGCTACACCTTC
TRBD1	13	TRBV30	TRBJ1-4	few	CAWSRDRAEKLFF	TGTGCCTGGAGCCGGGACAGGGCTGAAAAACTGTTTTTT
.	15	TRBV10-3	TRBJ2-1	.	CAISAAQGPYNEQFF	TGTGCCATCAGTGCCGCTCAAGGGCCTTACAATGAGCAGTTCTTC
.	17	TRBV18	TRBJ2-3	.	CASSWGAAGHSTDTQYF	TGTGCCAGCTCCTGGGGAGCCGCAGGGCATAGCACAGATACGCAGTATTTT
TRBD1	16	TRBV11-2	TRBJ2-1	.	CASSLAGGTGYNEQFF	TGTGCCAGCAGCTTAGCAGGGGGGACAGGGTACAATGAGCAGTTCTTC
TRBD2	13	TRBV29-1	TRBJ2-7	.	CSAETSGGSEQYF	TGCAGCGCCGAGACTAGCGGGGGGTCCGAGCAGTACTTC
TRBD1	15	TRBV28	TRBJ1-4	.	CASSSTGTENEKLFF	TGTGCCAGCAGTTCGACAGGGACAGAGAATGAAAAACTGTTTTTT
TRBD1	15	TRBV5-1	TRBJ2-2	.	CASSGDRGGSGELFF	TGCGCCAGCAGCGGGGACAGGGGAGGTTCCGGGGAGCTGTTTTTT
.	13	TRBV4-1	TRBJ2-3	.	CASSQDTPDTQYF	TGCGCCAGCAGCCAAGATACCCCAGATACGCAGTATTTT
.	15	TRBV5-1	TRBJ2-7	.	CASSPQGNTFYEQYF	TGCGCCAGCAGCCCGCAGGGAAACACCTTCTACGAGCAGTACTTC
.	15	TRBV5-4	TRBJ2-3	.	CASSEASKTTDTQYF	TGTGCCAGCAGCGAGGCCAGTAAGACCACAGATACGCAGTATTTT
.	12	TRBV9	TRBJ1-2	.	CASSGTPGGYTF	TGTGCCAGCAGCGGCACCCCGGGTGGCTACACCTTC
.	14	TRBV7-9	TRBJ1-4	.	CASSLGQAREKLFF	TGTGCCAGCAGCTTAGGGCAGGCACGTGAAAAACTGTTTTTT